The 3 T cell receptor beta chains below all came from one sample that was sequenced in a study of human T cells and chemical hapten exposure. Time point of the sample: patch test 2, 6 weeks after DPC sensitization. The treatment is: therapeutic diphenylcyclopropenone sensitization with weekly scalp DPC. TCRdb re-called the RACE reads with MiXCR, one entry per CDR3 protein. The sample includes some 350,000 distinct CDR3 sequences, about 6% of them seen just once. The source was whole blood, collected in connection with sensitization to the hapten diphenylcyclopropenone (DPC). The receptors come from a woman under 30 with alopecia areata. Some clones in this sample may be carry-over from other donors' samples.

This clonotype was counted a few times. The chain's CDR3 is CASSYSRTGAGANVLTF. DNA of the CDR3: TGTGCCAGCAGTTACTCAAGGACAGGGGCTGGGGCCAACGTCCTGACTTTC. The chain recombines TRBV6-2 or TRBV6-3 with TRBJ2-6; 9 bases match TRBD1. Germline V CDR1 and CDR2: MNHEY, SVGEGT. The ends lost 0 bases at V and 2 bases at J; junction bases unmatched: 2. The CDR3 contains 17 residues.

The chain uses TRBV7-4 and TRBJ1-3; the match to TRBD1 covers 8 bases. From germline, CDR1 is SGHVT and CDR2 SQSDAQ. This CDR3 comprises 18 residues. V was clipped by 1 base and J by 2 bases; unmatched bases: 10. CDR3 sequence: CASSLVRQGANAGNTIYF. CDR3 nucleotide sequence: TGTGCCAGCAGCTTAGTTCGGCAGGGGGCCAACGCTGGAAACACCATATATTTT. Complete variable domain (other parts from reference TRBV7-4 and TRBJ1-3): GAGVSQSPRYKVAKRGRDVALRCDSISGHVTLYWYRQTLGQGSEVLTYSQSDAQRDKSGRPSGRFSAERPERSVSTLKIQRTEQGDSAVYLCASSLVRQGANAGNTIYFGEGSWLTVV.

The CDR3 spells CASSSGLSSGNTIYF. The CDR3 nucleotides read TGTGCCAGCAGCTCCGGGTTGAGCTCTGGAAACACCATATATTTT. This chain links TRBV7-3 with TRBJ1-3, with no clear D. V was clipped by 4 bases and J by 0 bases, with 10 bases between them. This CDR3 has 15 residues. Germline V gene lookup returns CDR1 SGHTA and CDR2 FQGTGA. Supplemented by reference TRBV7-3 and TRBJ1-3, the full variable domain reads GAGVSQTPSNKVTEKGKYVELRCDPISGHTALYWYRQSLGQGPEFLIYFQGTGAADDSGLPNDRFFAVRPEGSVSTLKIQRTERGDSAVYLCASSSGLSSGNTIYFGEGSWLTVV.